This T cell receptor (beta chain) was documented in a study of T cell clusters in autoimmune cytopenias. Each sample's input was around 250 ng genomic DNA, approximately 37,500 genome equivalents. Multiplex touch-down PCR amplified TRB using TRB-A and TRB-B pools in one tube. TCRdb reprocessed the multiplex PCR reads and keeps a single row for each CDR3 protein, giving no DNA. The sample totals about 14,000 distinct CDR3 sequences; its top ten clones hold approximately 3.8%. Separately, the same data were catalogued under a study of T cell repertoires in aging, cancer and after chemotherapy. As that report states: Clear clonal overlap appeared across healthy donor samples taken over several months to years.

The clonotype comes from a human donor in good health. Sequencing used peripheral blood.

CDR3 residues: CASSLIGFLAGRGNEQFF. This chain links TRBV5-6 with TRBJ2-1; TCRdb calls TRBD2, which cannot be checked without DNA. Looked up from germline, CDR1 is SGHDT and CDR2 is YYEEEE. CDR3 length: 18 amino acids.